This T cell receptor (beta chain) was retrieved from a study of shared clonotypes between healthy human individuals. Study-level findings and limits: Some clonotypes were shared by all four sorted-subset donors, while others were not shared. The non-shared ones had lower generation probabilities than the shared ones.

Notes on this clone: Its antigen is as yet unknown.

Assay execution proceeded at the deep level. Sorted subsets were amplified in replicate PCRs using around 200 ng DNA, around 30,000 T cell genomes. Libraries were prepared by immunoSEQ multiplex PCR; TCRdb keeps only in-frame clonotypes and omits some of them. The sample records a few million clones, over 85% being singletons. CDR3 length equals 17 residues. With V trimmed by 1 base and J by 6 bases, 9 bases remained unmatched. Germline CDR1 MGHDK, CDR2 SYGVNS. The rearrangement links TRBV25-1 to TRBJ2-3, with 11 bases aligning to TRBD2. The sequenced sample was naive CD4+ T cells from PBMCs. Regarding subset: CD45RA+ positively selected. The receptor comes from a man aged 18 to 30 in good health. Some clones in this sample may be carry-over from other donors' samples. The CDR3 reads CASSESVTSGTGDTQYF. The CDR3 DNA sequence: TGTGCCAGCAGTGAATCGGTGACTAGCGGGACGGGGGATACGCAGTATTTT.